These T cell receptor beta chains were read from a single sample in a study of regulatory T cells in long-lasting Graves disease. Each CDR3 protein is one row after TCRdb ran MiXCR on the multiplex PCR reads. The data show 250,000 or so distinct CDR3 sequences, over 20% seen once. Specimen: peripheral blood mononuclear cells (PBMCs), collected at new diagnosis, from a patient treated with antithyroid drugs. These receptors were collected from a female donor with Graves disease. The CDR3 runs from the conserved cysteine through the conserved F or W. A D gene is named only where the DNA matches it firmly. Rows give clone size only sometimes, using once, few, many, or a class for an expanded clone.

TRBV20-1	TRBJ2-5	TRBD2	many	CSARRWLAGGPSTETQYF	TGCAGTGCTAGGAGGTGGCTAGCGGGAGGGCCTTCCACAGAGACCCAGTACTTC
TRBV28	TRBJ2-3	NA	NA	CASSLGRAGLDTQYF	TGTGCCAGCAGTTTAGGCAGGGCAGGCCTAGATACGCAGTATTTT
TRBV20-1	TRBJ1-1	NA	many	CSARARGVEVEAFF	TGCAGTGCTAGAGCGAGGGGGGTGGAGGTTGAAGCTTTCTTT
TRBV7-2	TRBJ2-7	TRBD2	many	CASRPSGGSYEQYF	TGTGCCAGCAGACCGTCGGGGGGGAGCTACGAGCAGTACTTC
TRBV7-2	TRBJ1-5	NA	many	CASSLLGEGQPQHF	TGTGCCAGCAGCCTCTTGGGGGAGGGACAGCCCCAGCATTTT
TRBV12-3/TRBV12-4	TRBJ2-3	TRBD2	NA	CASSRAGTNGDGSTNTQYF	TGTGCCAGCAGTAGAGCCGGGACTAACGGGGACGGTAGCACAAATACGCAGTATTTT
TRBV12-3/TRBV12-4	TRBJ1-5	NA	many	CASSFGRSNQPQHF	TGTGCCAGCAGTTTCGGACGGAGCAATCAGCCCCAGCATTTT
TRBV20-1	TRBJ2-3	TRBD1	many	CSAPTGGTDTQYF	TGCAGTGCGCCGACAGGGGGGACGGATACGCAGTATTTT
TRBV20-1	TRBJ2-5	NA	many	CSAILLIGDGTQYF	TGCAGTGCTATCCTCCTTATCGGGGATGGGACCCAGTACTTC
TRBV2	TRBJ1-2	TRBD1	many	CASPIGDRDDYGYTF	TGTGCCAGCCCAATAGGGGACAGGGACGACTATGGCTACACCTTC
TRBV30	TRBJ2-5	NA	many	CAWSRGRGETQYF	TGTGCCTGGAGTAGAGGGAGAGGAGAGACCCAGTACTTC
TRBV19	TRBJ1-2	NA	few	CASVHPGRNYGYTF	TGTGCCAGTGTACATCCCGGGCGTAACTATGGCTACACCTTC
TRBV4-3	TRBJ2-3	NA	many	CASSHFSFGSPDTQYF	TGCGCCAGCAGCCACTTTAGCTTCGGGAGCCCAGATACGCAGTATTTT
TRBV7-2	TRBJ2-7	TRBD1	many	CASSVSGTGYNRYEQYF	TGTGCCAGCAGCGTATCCGGGACAGGGTATAATAGGTACGAGCAGTACTTC
TRBV6-1	TRBJ2-2	NA	many	CASTSWRQTGELFF	TGTGCCAGTACATCCTGGCGTCAGACCGGGGAGCTGTTTTTT
TRBV10-3	TRBJ1-3	TRBD1	NA	CAISESGTDSGNTIYF	TGTGCCATCAGTGAGTCGGGGACAGACTCTGGAAACACCATATATTTT
TRBV6-2/TRBV6-3	TRBJ1-2	TRBD1	many	CASSLSGTGDYGYTF	TGTGCCAGCAGTCTCTCCGGGACAGGGGACTATGGCTACACCTTC
TRBV5-6	TRBJ2-5	NA	many	CASSLVAAYQETQYF	TGTGCCAGCAGCTTGGTCGCGGCGTACCAAGAGACCCAGTACTTC
TRBV7-2	TRBJ1-5	NA	many	CASSLHTGPLYF	TGTGCCAGCAGCTTACATACAGGGCCTCTGTATTTT
TRBV29-1	TRBJ2-3	TRBD2	many	CSVVGVSGRLTDTQYF	TGCAGCGTTGTTGGGGTTAGCGGGAGGCTCACAGATACGCAGTATTTT
TRBV2	TRBJ2-3	NA	many	CASQPAPGTDTQYF	TGTGCCAGCCAGCCAGCGCCCGGCACAGATACGCAGTATTTT
TRBV29-1	TRBJ2-2	NA	few	CSVGPTRTGELFF	TGCAGCGTTGGGCCCACACGAACCGGGGAGCTGTTTTTT
TRBV5-8	TRBJ2-5	NA	NA	CASSYGQSFQETQYF	TGTGCCAGCAGTTACGGACAGTCCTTTCAAGAGACCCAGTACTTC
TRBV7-3	TRBJ2-2	TRBD2	many	CASSTTLAGAVTGELFF	TGTGCCAGCAGCACGACACTAGCGGGGGCCGTCACCGGGGAGCTGTTTTTT
TRBV6-2/TRBV6-3	TRBJ1-1	NA	many	CASRQQAWTEAFF	TGTGCCAGCAGGCAACAAGCTTGGACTGAAGCTTTCTTT
TRBV19	TRBJ2-7	TRBD2	many	CANGTSGTSYEQYF	TGTGCCAATGGGACTAGCGGGACCTCCTACGAGCAGTACTTC
TRBV6-1	TRBJ2-7	NA	many	CASSKDMAYEQYF	TGTGCCAGCAGTAAGGACATGGCCTACGAGCAGTACTTC
TRBV5-5	TRBJ1-4	NA	many	CASSLGQLNEKLFF	TGTGCCAGCAGCTTGGGACAGCTTAATGAAAAACTGTTTTTT
TRBV9	TRBJ2-1	NA	many	CASSPPTYEQFF	TGTGCCAGCAGCCCCCCGACCTATGAGCAGTTCTTC
TRBV6-1	TRBJ2-1	TRBD2	NA	CASTHRLAGEHNEQFF	TGTGCCAGCACCCACCGACTAGCGGGGGAACACAATGAGCAGTTCTTC
TRBV28	TRBJ1-5	NA	many	CASSNHRKGWYQPQHF	TGTGCCAGCAGTAACCATCGGAAAGGGTGGTATCAGCCCCAGCATTTT
TRBV9	TRBJ2-2	TRBD2	many	CASSVAGGPSNTGELFF	TGTGCCAGCAGCGTAGCGGGAGGGCCTTCGAACACCGGGGAGCTGTTTTTT
TRBV20-1	TRBJ1-6	NA	many	CSARRDPNSPLHF	TGCAGTGCTAGAAGAGACCCTAATTCACCCCTCCACTTT
TRBV9	TRBJ2-5	TRBD2	many	CASSGLAGESQETQYF	TGTGCCAGCAGCGGTTTAGCGGGGGAGTCCCAAGAGACCCAGTACTTC
TRBV5-6	TRBJ2-5	NA	many	CASSRTEKGTQYF	TGTGCCAGCAGCCGGACGGAAAAAGGGACCCAGTACTTC
TRBV7-2	TRBJ2-3	NA	many	CASSRGTDTQYF	TGTGCCAGCTCTCGCGGCACAGATACGCAGTATTTT
TRBV11-2	TRBJ2-7	TRBD2	NA	CASSRDVGSGRSWAYEQYF	TGTGCCAGCAGCCGAGATGTGGGTAGCGGGAGATCTTGGGCCTACGAGCAGTACTTC
TRBV7-2	TRBJ2-1	NA	many	CASSSSPGGYNEQFF	TGTGCCAGCAGCTCCTCCCCCGGCGGTTACAATGAGCAGTTCTTC
TRBV5-1	TRBJ2-2	TRBD2	NA	CASRRSGANTGELFF	TGCGCCAGCAGACGGAGCGGGGCGAACACCGGGGAGCTGTTTTTT
TRBV28	TRBJ2-7	NA	many	CASSRWTAPSYEQYF	TGTGCCAGCAGCCGCTGGACAGCCCCTTCCTACGAGCAGTACTTC
TRBV20-1	TRBJ2-3	TRBD2	few	CSASRGGLGDTQYF	TGCAGTGCTTCGCGGGGGGGCCTTGGTGATACGCAGTATTTT
TRBV7-8	TRBJ2-5	NA	few	CASSTLLFQYF	TGTGCCAGCAGCACCCTGCTTTTCCAGTACTTC
TRBV12-3/TRBV12-4	TRBJ1-2	TRBD1	NA	CASSLTDRWNYGYTF	TGTGCCAGCAGCCTTACGGACAGGTGGAACTATGGCTACACCTTC